The T cell receptor (beta chain) described here comes from a study of cytomegalovirus exposure and HLA in healthy donors. Turning to this clone: Antigen: not known.

The PCR had 60 Vbeta and 13 Jbeta primers. Measured with immunoSEQ multiplex PCR; TCRdb has only the in-frame clones, and not every one. The repertoire includes roughly 90,000 clones, 65% to 85% of them detected once, and around 1.9% sits in the top ten. Broader study findings: A later analysis found TCR association rates differed by HLA locus, highest for DRB1 and lowest for HLA-C.

V dropped 2 bases and J dropped 5 bases, with 16 bases sitting between them. This CDR3 contains 15 residues. From germline, CDR1 is MNHNS and CDR2 SASEGT. This clonotype was sampled from a man aged 18 to 30 in good health and CMV-seronegative. Sequencing was performed on PBMCs. This chain joins TRBV6-1 and TRBJ2-7, with a weak D call TRBD2 (6 bases). CDR3 in amino acids: CASSELRPRGNEQYF. CDR3 coding DNA: TGTGCCAGCAGTGAATTACGTCCACGGGGGAACGAGCAGTACTTC.